This record concerns one T cell receptor beta chain sequence. The antigen remains unidentified. Trimming removed 2 bases at V and 4 bases at J, with 6 bases between. The CDR3 sequence is 13 residues long. This specimen comes from a study of T cell responses to AZD1222 COVID-19 vaccine. Here immunoSEQ multiplex PCR was the method, and the copy in TCRdb shows in-frame clones only, minus some. The data hold around 190,000 clones, with approximately 90% observed a single time. Study-level points and caveats: Donors were mostly white British, more females; clonal diversity possibly underestimated. Epitopes outside B.1.351 and B.1.1.7 mutated regions reportedly drew nearly half of spike TCRs.

The sample here was peripheral blood, taken 28 days after the second AZD1222 dose. This sequence was found in an adult who received the AZD1222 COVID-19 vaccine. This chain uses TRBV12-3 or TRBV12-4 with TRBJ2-1; unclear D gene. DNA for the CDR3: TGTGCCAGCAGTTTACTCCTTTACAATGAGCAGTTCTTC. Protein sequence: CASSLLLYNEQFF.